Shown below are 26 T cell receptor beta chains from a single sample sequenced in a study of blood T cell repertoires in COVID-19. Clones were sequenced by immunoSEQ multiplex PCR, and TCRdb holds only the in-frame ones, with some missing. This table holds some 200,000 clones, around 94% found once. The sample comprised peripheral blood. These receptor sequences come from a man under 40 with COVID-19, enrolled during active disease.

The chain couples TRBV5-1 to TRBJ2-3; 8 bases fit TRBD2. Germline-derived CDR1 and CDR2 are SGHRS and YFSETQ. The CDR3 spans 15 residues. After removal of 5 bases from V and 0 bases from J, the junction contained 5 bases not matched to a gene. The chain's CDR3 is CASRTSGTSTDTQYF. The CDR3 DNA reads TGCGCCAGCAGAACTAGCGGTACTAGCACAGATACGCAGTATTTT. The full variable domain, rest sourced from reference TRBV5-1 and TRBJ2-3, is KAGVTQTPRYLIKTRGQQVTLSCSPISGHRSVSWYQQTPGQGLQFLFEYFSETQRNKGNFPGRFSGRQFSNSRSEMNVSTLELGDSALYLCASRTSGTSTDTQYFGPGTRLTVL.

The CDR3 DNA is TGTGCCAGCAGTGAAGCGCTTCCTGGGAGGATTTGGGTCTACACCTTC. Translated: CASSEALPGRIWVYTF. The rearrangement uses TRBV2 and TRBJ1-2; D ambiguous. V lost 0 bases and J lost 10, with 21 bases in between. The CDR3 spans 16 residues. Germline values: CDR1 SNHLY, CDR2 FYNNEI.

V usage is TRBV12-5 and J usage is TRBJ2-2; D is possibly TRBD1 (6 bases). The CDR3 loop spans 15 amino acids. V was trimmed by 5 bases and J by 6 bases, leaving 16 bases between them. Germline assignment: CDR1 LGHNT and CDR2 FRNRAP. DNA of the CDR3: TGTGCTAGTGGTCTGGCAGGGGTTAAAGCCGGGGAGCTGTTTTTT. This gives the protein CASGLAGVKAGELFF.

J is TRBJ1-2 and V is TRBV7-2; TRBD1 matches 8 bases. The germline V gene encodes CDR1 SGHTA and CDR2 FQGNSA. There are 13 residues in the CDR3. Germline trimming cut 5 bases from V and 2 bases from J; bases unmatched to any gene: 1. The DNA of the CDR3 is TGTGCCAGCAGCAGGACAGGGAACTATGGCTACACCTTC. Its translation is CASSRTGNYGYTF.

This chain's CDR3 is CASSPGGGARETQYF. In DNA form, the CDR3 reads TGTGCCAGCAGCCCAGGAGGAGGGGCTAGGGAGACCCAGTACTTC. This sequence joins TRBV9 and TRBJ2-5; D is perhaps TRBD2 (6 bases). Between the trimmed V and J ends, which lost 4 bases and 5 bases, there was a span of 18 bases. CDR1 is SGDLS, CDR2 YYNGEE, per germline. There are 15 residues in the CDR3.

The chain couples TRBV6-1 to TRBJ1-2; tentatively, D is TRBD1 (6 bases). Trimming took 0 bases from V and 4 from J, leaving 15 bases between them. Germline V lookup: CDR1 MNHNS, CDR2 SASEGT. The CDR3 consists of 16 residues. The CDR3, as DNA: TGTGCCAGCAGTGAAGCAGGGGGAGGGAGCGGCTATGGCTACACCTTC. Its translation: CASSEAGGGSGYGYTF.

Note on this clone: The identical CDR3 is also encoded by other nucleotide sequences in the sample. This chain uses TRBV7-2 with TRBJ2-3; a possible D gene is TRBD2 (5 bases). This CDR3 comprises 15 residues. V was pared by 1 base and J by 1 base, with 9 bases between. Germline V lookup: CDR1 SGHTA, CDR2 FQGNSA. The CDR3 sequence is CASSLDFGGTDTQYF. The CDR3, as DNA: TGTGCCAGCAGCTTAGATTTCGGGGGCACAGATACGCAGTATTTT.

This chain uses TRBV6-5 with TRBJ2-7; the D gene is possibly TRBD1 (6 bases). Germline V CDR1 and CDR2: MNHEY, SVGAGI. The length of the CDR3 is 12 residues. Trimming pared 2 bases from V and 9 bases from J, leaving 11 bases between. The CDR3 DNA follows: TGTGCCAGCAGTTACAAGGCAGGGGTGCAGTACTTC. It is translated as CASSYKAGVQYF.

V usage is TRBV19 and J usage is TRBJ1-5, with D tentatively TRBD1 (6 bases). Germline V gene lookup returns CDR1 LNHDA and CDR2 SQIVND (reference sequence). The CDR3 loop spans 15 amino acids. V was cut by 6 bases and J by 7 bases, with 19 bases left in between. CDR3 bases: TGTGCCAGTAGCCTGGGACAACTCGGGTACCAGCCCCAGCATTTT. This encodes CASSLGQLGYQPQHF.

The chain is built from TRBV11-2 and TRBJ1-5, with D unclear. CDR3 length equals 15 residues. Germline loops: CDR1 SGHAT, CDR2 FQNNGV. V lost 1 base to trimming and J lost 2 bases, with 9 bases between them. The CDR3 region is CASSLGEAGNQPQHF. Here the CDR3 DNA reads TGTGCCAGCAGCTTAGGAGAAGCGGGCAATCAGCCCCAGCATTTT.

The J gene is TRBJ2-5, the V gene TRBV11-2; D ambiguous. V lost 3 bases, J lost 1 base, and 9 bases lay in between. This CDR3 spans 14 amino acids. In germline, CDR1 is SGHAT, CDR2 FQNNGV. The CDR3 bases are TGTGCCAGCAGCTTTTTCACTCTCCAAGAGACCCAGTACTTC. It encodes CASSFFTLQETQYF.

The chain joins TRBV2 to TRBJ1-5, with D possibly matching TRBD1 (6 bases). The V gene's germline CDR1 is SNHLY and CDR2 FYNNEI. The V end lost 7 bases, the J end lost 2 bases, and 12 bases lay between the germline ends. There are 14 residues in the CDR3. In nucleotides, the CDR3 is TGTGCCAGCAAACGGGGGGCCGGCAATCAGCCCCAGCATTTT. This sequence encodes CASKRGAGNQPQHF.

Comment on this clone: Sequence at one end of the junction differs from germline and may be a read error. The V and J genes are TRBV4-1 and TRBJ1-2; the D gene is possibly TRBD1 (6 bases). The CDR3 length is 15 residues. CDR1 is MGHRA, CDR2 YSYEKL, per germline. Here the CDR3 reads CASRQAGAPPEGYTF. Here the CDR3 DNA reads TGCGCCAGCAGACAAGCAGGGGCCCCACCTGAGGGCTACACCTTC.

The chain recombines TRBV7-2 with TRBJ1-1; D gene unclear. V lost 3 bases to trimming and J lost 4 bases, with 15 bases between them. Germline V gene sequence: CDR1 SGHTA, CDR2 FQGNSA. This CDR3 contains 15 residues. CDR3 sequence reads: CASSFPRQAGTEAFF. The CDR3 bases are TGTGCCAGCAGCTTTCCTCGGCAGGCGGGCACTGAAGCTTTCTTT.

The genes are TRBV28 and TRBJ1-2, with D possibly being TRBD1 (5 bases). Trimming stripped 2 bases from V and 11 bases from J, with 30 bases between. The CDR3 is 18 amino acids. Germline V gives CDR1 MDHEN, CDR2 SYDVKM. CDR3 amino acids: CASSLGGRGVAGAVGYTF. CDR3 bases: TGTGCCAGCAGTTTAGGAGGGCGCGGTGTGGCTGGGGCAGTGGGTTACACCTTC.

This chain connects TRBV6-5 to TRBJ2-7, with 12 bases identical to TRBD2. Germline lookup yields CDR1 MNHEY and CDR2 SVGAGI. V trimming: 6 bases; J trimming: 3 bases; junction bases outside the gene matches: 6. The CDR3 is made up of 15 amino acids. CDR3 protein: CASRPLAGGHYEQYF. The CDR3 bases are TGTGCCAGCAGGCCACTAGCGGGGGGCCACTACGAGCAGTACTTC.

The chain combines TRBV5-1 with TRBJ2-3; 12 nucleotides align to TRBD2. V shed 0 bases and J 0 bases; nucleotides not matched to a gene: 5. CDR3 size: 18 residues. Germline CDR1 reads SGHRS; CDR2 reads YFSETQ. DNA for the CDR3: TGCGCCAGCAGCTTGGGGCTAGCGGGGGGGCTAAGCACAGATACGCAGTATTTT. Protein: CASSLGLAGGLSTDTQYF.

The rearrangement links TRBV11-2 to TRBJ1-4; D is ambiguous. Between the trimmed V and J ends, which lost 1 base and 5 bases, there was a span of 11 bases. Germline V gene data show CDR1 as SGHAT and CDR2 as FQNNGV. The CDR3 sequence is 15 residues long. CDR3 DNA: TGTGCCAGCAGCTTAGGAGGGATCGAGAATGAAAAACTGTTTTTT. This gives the protein CASSLGGIENEKLFF.

The CDR3 region has the DNA TGTGCCAGCAGCTTCGGAACCGGGACAGGCCAATATGGCTACACCTTC. It yields the protein CASSFGTGTGQYGYTF. This sequence joins TRBV7-9 and TRBJ1-2, with TRBD1 matching over 8 bases. Trimming removed 3 bases from V and 5 bases from J; junction bases left unmatched: 11. Per germline, CDR1 SEHNR and CDR2 FQNEAQ (reference sequence). The CDR3 sequence is 16 residues long.

The gene calls are TRBV7-9 and TRBJ2-3, with D possibly TRBD1 on 5 matching bases. V was pared by 8 bases and J by 4 bases, with 13 bases between. The CDR3 runs 13 residues. Looked up from germline, CDR1 is SEHNR and CDR2 is FQNEAQ (reference sequence). CDR3 DNA: TGTGCCAGCCAGGGCCATGCGGCAGATACGCAGTATTTT. Amino acid sequence: CASQGHAADTQYF.

The count of this clone is one. V gene TRBV11-2 combines with J gene TRBJ1-6; 8 bases match TRBD1. With V trimmed by 4 bases and J by 5 bases, 7 bases remained unmatched. The CDR3 has 16 residues. The germline gives CDR1 SGHAT, CDR2 FQNNGV. The CDR3 sequence: CASSYLTGAHNSPLHF. The CDR3 nucleotides are TGTGCCAGCAGCTACCTGACAGGGGCCCATAATTCACCCCTCCACTTT.

The rearrangement joins TRBV10-3 to TRBJ2-7, with 16 bases matching TRBD2. The J segment lost 3 bases and the V segment lost 6 bases, leaving 5 bases of the junction unmatched. In germline, CDR1 is ENHRY, CDR2 SYGVKD. This CDR3 contains 16 residues. The CDR3 DNA follows: TGTGCCATCAGGGGACTAGCGGGGGGGCTTAGCTACGAGCAGTACTTC. Translating gives CAIRGLAGGLSYEQYF.

CDR3 sequence: CASSPTGQETQYF. The DNA for the CDR3 is TGTGCCAGCAGCCCTACGGGGCAAGAGACCCAGTACTTC. V gene TRBV3-1 (or the pseudogene TRBV3-2) combines with J gene TRBJ2-5; perhaps TRBD2 as D (5 bases). V was trimmed by 4 bases and J by 2 bases, leaving 8 bases between them. CDR1 is LGHDT, CDR2 YNNKEL, per germline (reference sequence). There are 13 residues in the CDR3.

The gene calls are TRBV19 and TRBJ1-5; D is unresolved. V was pared by 5 bases and J by 3 bases, with 5 bases between. The germline CDR1 and CDR2 sequences are LNHDA and SQIVND (reference sequence). The CDR3 consists of 12 residues. The CDR3, as DNA: TGTGCCAGTAGTCCCAACAATCAGCCCCAGCATTTT. Its protein product is CASSPNNQPQHF.

This clone was observed once. V gene TRBV14 combines with J gene TRBJ2-3, with 7 bases fitting TRBD2. This CDR3 has 17 amino acids. J was trimmed by 4 bases and V by 4 bases; bases with no gene match: 14. Germline CDR1 reads SGHDN; CDR2 reads FVKESK. CDR3 nucleotides: TGTGCCAGCAGCCGCCTCGGTTACTCCAGCGGGGCAGATACGCAGTATTTT. This translates into CASSRLGYSSGADTQYF.

V is TRBV30 and J is TRBJ2-2, with 11 bases identical to TRBD2. The J segment lost 5 bases and the V segment lost 4 bases, leaving 6 bases of the junction unmatched. Germline loops: CDR1 GTSNPN, CDR2 SVGIG (reference sequence). This CDR3 has 15 amino acids. The CDR3 here is CAWIVAGGPTGELFF. CDR3 DNA: TGTGCCTGGATCGTAGCGGGGGGGCCGACCGGGGAGCTGTTTTTT.